Each of the 27 T cell receptor beta chains below was sequenced from the same sample in a study of shared clonotypes between healthy human individuals. Here immunoSEQ multiplex PCR was the method, and the copy in TCRdb shows in-frame clones only, minus some. The sample includes about 2 million clones, around 95% of them seen just once. Sample: naive CD4+ T cells sorted from blood. The subset here: CD45RA+ positively selected. The receptor source for this set is a man aged 18 to 35 in good health.

The chain links TRBV7-2 to TRBJ2-5; TRBD2 matches 8 bases. Per germline, CDR1 SGHTA and CDR2 FQGNSA. V was clipped by 1 base and J by 2 bases; unmatched bases: 6. The CDR3 sequence is 16 residues long. The CDR3 DNA follows: TGTGCCAGCAGCTTAGAAAGCGGGAGAAGACAAGAGACCCAGTACTTC. It specifies CASSLESGRRQETQYF.

This clone appeared a single time. The chain has TRBV4-1 and TRBJ2-1; 9 nucleotides match TRBD1. This CDR3 is built from 14 residues. CDR1 and CDR2 (germline): MGHRA, YSYEKL. With 7 bases clipped from V and 4 bases from J, the junction kept 5 bases outside the gene matches. DNA for the CDR3: TGCGCCAGCACCGGGACAGGGAATTACAATGAGCAGTTCTTC. Translated: CASTGTGNYNEQFF.

V gene TRBV29-1 combines with J gene TRBJ1-2; D is perhaps TRBD1 (5 bases). The CDR3 loop spans 14 amino acids. Germline CDR1 SQVTM, CDR2 ANQGSEA. The germline V and J ends were trimmed by 6 bases and 3 bases, with 17 bases remaining between them. CDR3 DNA: TGCAGCGTGTCTGGGGGAGAAGAGCACTATGGCTACACCTTC. This codes for CSVSGGEEHYGYTF.

The CDR3 DNA is TGTGCCAGCAGCTTGACTCCTCCGGTTGGGAGCGGGGAGCTGTTTTTT. Translated, it gives CASSLTPPVGSGELFF. The chain couples TRBV2 to TRBJ2-2, with D possibly being TRBD2 (5 bases). The germline V gene encodes CDR1 SNHLY and CDR2 FYNNEI. The ends were cut back, 6 bases at V and 7 bases at J, with 21 bases in the middle. This CDR3 has 16 amino acids.

This clone was picked up one time. The chain joins TRBV14 to TRBJ1-2; D gene uncertain. The ends were cut back, 5 bases at V and 3 bases at J, with 13 bases in the middle. Germline CDR1 SGHDN, CDR2 FVKESK. This CDR3 has 14 residues. Here the CDR3 reads CASSGKAADYGYTF. DNA of the CDR3: TGTGCCAGCAGCGGCAAAGCGGCTGACTATGGCTACACCTTC.

This clone was detected only once. The chain links TRBV30 to TRBJ1-2; 10 bases line up with TRBD1. Germline V gene data show CDR1 as GTSNPN and CDR2 as SVGIG (reference sequence). This CDR3 region has 13 residues. Losses at the gene ends were 3 bases for V and 6 bases for J; bases not matched to a gene: 4. The CDR3 reads CAWRTGGRNGYTF. For the CDR3, the DNA is TGTGCCTGGAGGACAGGGGGCAGAAATGGCTACACCTTC.

The genes are TRBV6-1 and TRBJ2-6, with 7 bases identical to TRBD1. The germline CDR1 and CDR2 sequences are MNHNS and SASEGT. This CDR3 spans 15 amino acids. V lost 5 bases to trimming and J lost 4 bases; unmatched junction nucleotides: 5. CDR3 sequence (DNA): TGTGCCAGCAGTCAACAGGGGTTAGGGGCCAACGTCCTGACTTTC. This sequence encodes CASSQQGLGANVLTF.

V and J are TRBV13 and TRBJ1-5; no firm D call. The germline V gene encodes CDR1 PRHDT and CDR2 FYEKMQ (reference sequence). The CDR3 runs 19 residues. The V end was cut by 4 bases, the J end by 6 bases, with 28 bases between. In nucleotides, the CDR3 is TGTGCCAGCAGCTCCGTCCCTCTAGTTCCCCTGACAATACGTCAGCCCCAGCATTTT. This sequence encodes CASSSVPLVPLTIRQPQHF. The full variable domain, rest sourced from reference TRBV13 and TRBJ1-5, is AAGVIQSPRHLIKEKRETATLKCYPIPRHDTVYWYQQGPGQDPQFLISFYEKMQSDKGSIPDRFSAQQFSDYHSELNMSSLELGDSALYFCASSSVPLVPLTIRQPQHFGDGTRLSIL.

The chain combines TRBV10-3 with TRBJ1-6, with TRBD1 identical over 8 bases. CDR3 size: 12 residues. CDR1 ENHRY and CDR2 SYGVKD come from the germline V gene. Losses at the gene ends were 9 bases for V and 9 bases for J; bases not matched to a gene: 4. DNA for the CDR3: TGTGCCATTGGACAGGGTGTTTCACCCCTCCACTTT. Encoded protein: CAIGQGVSPLHF.

As for this clone: Other nucleotide sequences in the sample specify the same CDR3. The chain's CDR3 is CASSFGVGYTF. The CDR3 DNA reads as TGTGCCAGCAGTTTCGGGGTGGGCTACACCTTC. The chain is built from TRBV28 and TRBJ1-2; D is uncertain. V was shortened by 3 bases and J by 8 bases, with 7 bases between the two germline ends. In germline, CDR1 is MDHEN, CDR2 SYDVKM. The CDR3 contains 11 residues.

The chain recombines TRBV10-1 with TRBJ2-3; D might be TRBD1 (6 bases). The length of the CDR3 is 16 residues. V was shortened by 2 bases and J by 4 bases, with 16 bases between the two germline ends. The germline CDR1 and CDR2 sequences are WNHNN and SYGVQD (reference sequence). The CDR3 protein is CASSERTVVGADTQYF. CDR3 nucleotides: TGCGCCAGCAGTGAGAGGACAGTCGTGGGAGCAGATACGCAGTATTTT.

The V gene is TRBV28, the J gene TRBJ2-2; D could derive from TRBD1 or TRBD2 (6 bases each). The CDR3 has 15 residues. Germline V gene sequence: CDR1 MDHEN, CDR2 SYDVKM. V lost 3 bases, J lost 4 bases, and 12 bases lay in between. This CDR3 reads CASSLLGGGTGELFF. CDR3 DNA sequence: TGTGCCAGCAGTTTGTTAGGGGGAGGCACCGGGGAGCTGTTTTTT.

V and J are TRBV6-5 and TRBJ2-6; a weak D match, TRBD1 (5 bases). CDR3 size: 15 residues. V gave up 3 bases and J gave up 4 bases, with 10 bases separating them. Germline V gene data show CDR1 as MNHEY and CDR2 as SVGAGI. In DNA form, the CDR3 reads TGTGCCAGCAGTTATCTAGGGGTCGGGGCCAACGTCCTGACTTTC. Its translation: CASSYLGVGANVLTF.

On this clone: A much larger clone lies a single base off, so this may be a read error. The rearrangement joins TRBV2 to TRBJ2-3; D possibly matches TRBD1 or TRBD2 (5 bases each). The CDR3 is 12 amino acids. CDR1 SNHLY and CDR2 FYNNEI come from the germline V gene. The CDR3 nucleotides are TGTGCCGGCAGTGTGGGGGTAGATACGCAGTATTTT. This encodes CAGSVGVDTQYF.

The CDR3 reads CASTEGRTLNQPQHF. In DNA, the CDR3 is TGTGCCAGCACCGAGGGTCGGACCCTGAATCAGCCCCAGCATTTT. The chain has TRBV5-8 and TRBJ1-5, with D unclear. V lost 6 bases and J 4 bases, leaving 17 bases between the germline ends. CDR1 and CDR2 (germline): SGHTS, YDEGEE. The CDR3 has 15 residues. The entire variable domain, with the rest obtained from reference TRBV5-8 and TRBJ1-5, is as follows: EAGVTQSPTHLIKTRGQQATLRCSPISGHTSVYWYQQALGLGLQFLLWYDEGEERNRGNFPPRFSGRQFPNYSSELNVNALELEDSALYLCASTEGRTLNQPQHFGDGTRLSIL.

V is TRBV5-1 and J is TRBJ2-3; D uncertain. The V and J ends lost 4 bases and 5 bases respectively, with 8 bases between them. CDR1 and CDR2 (germline): SGHRS, YFSETQ. There are 12 residues in the CDR3. CDR3 amino acids: CASSPHEDTQYF. As DNA, the CDR3 is TGCGCCAGCAGCCCCCACGAAGATACGCAGTATTTT. The full variable domain, with the rest looked up from reference TRBV5-1 and TRBJ2-3, is KAGVTQTPRYLIKTRGQQVTLSCSPISGHRSVSWYQQTPGQGLQFLFEYFSETQRNKGNFPGRFSGRQFSNSRSEMNVSTLELGDSALYLCASSPHEDTQYFGPGTRLTVL.

The V and J genes are TRBV5-5 and TRBJ2-5; D is uncertain. Germline V lookup: CDR1 SGHKS, CDR2 YYEKEE (reference sequence). V lost 2 bases, J lost 3 bases, and 8 bases lay in between. The CDR3 has 13 residues. The CDR3 DNA reads TGTGCCAGCAGCTTTCAGGCGGAAGAGACCCAGTACTTC. Translating gives CASSFQAEETQYF.

V is TRBV4-3 and J is TRBJ2-7; 12 bases fit TRBD2. J was trimmed by 4 bases and V by 4 bases; bases with no gene match: 8. The CDR3 contains 16 residues. The germline V gene encodes CDR1 LGHNA and CDR2 YSLEER. The CDR3 reads CASSRDGLAGIYEQYF. As DNA, the CDR3 is TGCGCCAGCAGCCGGGACGGACTAGCGGGAATTTACGAGCAGTACTTC.

The chain links TRBV5-1 to TRBJ2-7; D is possibly TRBD1 (7 bases). Germline V gives CDR1 SGHRS, CDR2 YFSETQ. The CDR3 has 15 residues. Trimming cost V 4 bases and J 5 bases, with 19 bases left between them. In nucleotides, the CDR3 is TGCGCCAGCAGCCCCATAGGGGCAGGGGGGAACGAGCAGTACTTC. Protein product: CASSPIGAGGNEQYF.

The chain uses TRBV30 and TRBJ1-1, with D perhaps TRBD1 (6 bases). Germline V gene lookup returns CDR1 GTSNPN and CDR2 SVGIG (reference sequence). The germline V and J ends were trimmed by 5 bases and 2 bases, with 12 bases remaining between them. This CDR3 is 13 amino acids long. CDR3 DNA: TGTGCCTGGGAACAACAGGGCAACACTGAAGCTTTCTTT. Its translation: CAWEQQGNTEAFF.

V is TRBV11-2 and J is TRBJ2-7, with 11 nucleotides matching TRBD2. The CDR3 totals 18 residues. Germline V lookup: CDR1 SGHAT, CDR2 FQNNGV. After removal of 5 bases from V and 3 bases from J, the junction contained 15 bases not matched to a gene. The DNA of the CDR3 is TGTGCCAGCAGCCAGGGGCACCTAGCGGGAGGCCCCCTCTACGAGCAGTACTTC. Its protein product is CASSQGHLAGGPLYEQYF.

The rearrangement uses TRBV9 and TRBJ2-1; D is unresolved. V gave up 0 bases and J gave up 6 bases, with 10 bases separating them. The CDR3 runs 14 residues. CDR1 is SGDLS, CDR2 YYNGEE, per germline. CDR3 coding DNA: TGTGCCAGCAGCGTAGTTCCGATCGGCAATGAGCAGTTCTTC. It codes for CASSVVPIGNEQFF.

Note on this clone: A much larger clone lies one base from this, so it may be a read error. Likely a read error: the CDR3 ends without its conserved phenylalanine or tryptophan. The chain has TRBV30 and TRBJ1-1; tentative D call: TRBD1 (6 bases). Germline V gene data show CDR1 as GTSNPN and CDR2 as SVGIG (reference sequence). The CDR3 is 16 residues long. Trimming removed 3 bases from V and 3 bases from J, with 20 bases in between. In nucleotides, the CDR3 is TGTGCCTGGAGGTCCAGGGGAAGGGGGGACTACACTGAAGCTTTCTCT. As protein: CAWRSRGRGDYTEAFS.

The rearrangement links TRBV10-3 to TRBJ1-1; D is uncertain. The CDR3 covers 14 residues. V lost 2 bases and J 0 bases, leaving 7 bases between the germline ends. Germline CDR1 and CDR2: ENHRY and SYGVKD. In nucleotides, the CDR3 is TGTGCCATCAGTGAGCTCGCAATGAACACTGAAGCTTTCTTT. Translated: CAISELAMNTEAFF.

J is TRBJ1-1 and V is TRBV4-1, with D hard to call. From germline, CDR1 is MGHRA and CDR2 YSYEKL. This CDR3 contains 16 residues. V lost 2 bases and J 0 bases, leaving 13 bases between the germline ends. CDR3 bases: TGCGCCAGCAGCCAACAACGAACACGGATGAACACTGAAGCTTTCTTT. Protein sequence: CASSQQRTRMNTEAFF.

This clone was found once. This sequence joins TRBV19 and TRBJ1-1, with D possibly TRBD1 on 6 matching bases. The V gene lost 3 bases and the J gene lost 0 bases, with 11 bases spanning the gap. The CDR3 is made up of 15 amino acids. Germline CDR1 reads LNHDA; CDR2 reads SQIVND (reference sequence). Written as DNA, the CDR3 is TGTGCCAGTAGTATGGGGGACACCTTGAACACTGAAGCTTTCTTT. Protein: CASSMGDTLNTEAFF.

Regarding this clone: The junction and the germline gene differ at one end; a read error may be behind it. CDR3 region: CASSLSPQETQYF. CDR3 nucleotide sequence: TGTGCTAGCAGCTTATCGCCCCAAGAGACCCAGTACTTC. The chain combines TRBV7-7 with TRBJ2-5; no reliable D call. Germline V gene sequence: CDR1 SSHAT, CDR2 FNYEAQ (reference sequence). The CDR3 sequence is 13 residues long. The variable domain in full, completed from reference TRBV7-7 and TRBJ2-5, reads GAGVSQSPRYKVTKRGQDVTLRCDPISSHATLYWYQQALGQGPEFLTYFNYEAQPDKSGLPSDRFSAERPEGSISTLTIQRTEQRDSAMYRCASSLSPQETQYFGPGTRLLVL.